This TCR beta chain was captured in a study of T-cell reconstitution after alpha-beta-depleted transplantation in children. Unique molecular identifiers were incorporated into the prepared TCRbeta library. One entry per CDR3 protein, called by TCRdb with MiXCR from the PCR reads. The sample holds about 690,000 distinct CDR3 sequences, around 16% seen once. The CDR3 spans 15 residues. The V gene's germline CDR1 is SGHAT and CDR2 FQDESV (reference sequence). Trimming removed 5 bases from V and 6 bases from J, with 16 bases in between. The source was PBMCs from the stem cell graft donor, collected from the stem cell graft. The source is a human donor who donated a stem cell graft to a child with acute myeloid leukemia. The chain is built from TRBV11-1 and TRBJ2-2, with D perhaps TRBD2 (5 bases). The CDR3 here is CASSLTGIDSGELFF. CDR3 bases: TGTGCCAGCAGCCTCACGGGGATCGATTCCGGGGAGCTGTTTTTT.